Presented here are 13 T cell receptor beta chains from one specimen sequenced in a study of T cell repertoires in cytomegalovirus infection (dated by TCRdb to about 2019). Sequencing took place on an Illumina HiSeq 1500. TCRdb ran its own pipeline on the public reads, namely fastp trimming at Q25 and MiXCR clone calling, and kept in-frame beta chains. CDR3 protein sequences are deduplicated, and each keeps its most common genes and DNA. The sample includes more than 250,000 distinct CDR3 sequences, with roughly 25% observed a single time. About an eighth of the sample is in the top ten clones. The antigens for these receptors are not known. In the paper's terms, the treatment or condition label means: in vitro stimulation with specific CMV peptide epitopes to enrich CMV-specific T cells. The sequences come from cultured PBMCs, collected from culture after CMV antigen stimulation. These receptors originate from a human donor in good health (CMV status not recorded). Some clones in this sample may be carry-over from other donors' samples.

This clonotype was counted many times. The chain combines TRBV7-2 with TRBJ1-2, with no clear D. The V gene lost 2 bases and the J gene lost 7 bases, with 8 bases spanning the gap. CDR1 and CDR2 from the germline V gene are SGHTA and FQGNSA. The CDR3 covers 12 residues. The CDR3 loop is CASSLSTVGYTF. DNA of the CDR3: TGTGCCAGCAGCTTATCTACGGTTGGCTACACCTTC.

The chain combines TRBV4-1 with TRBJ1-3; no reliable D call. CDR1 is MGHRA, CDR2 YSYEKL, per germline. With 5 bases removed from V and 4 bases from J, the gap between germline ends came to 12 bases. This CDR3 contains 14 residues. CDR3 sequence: CASSKTDGGNTIYF. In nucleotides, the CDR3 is TGCGCCAGCAGCAAAACGGACGGCGGAAACACCATATATTTT.

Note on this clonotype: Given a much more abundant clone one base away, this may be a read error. The CDR3 DNA reads TGTGCCGGCAGCGTGCATAGGGATGAAAAACTGTTTTTT. This encodes CAGSVHRDEKLFF. The chain carries TRBV5-8 and TRBJ1-4; D uncertain. Per germline, CDR1 SGHTS and CDR2 YDEGEE. CDR3 length: 13 amino acids.

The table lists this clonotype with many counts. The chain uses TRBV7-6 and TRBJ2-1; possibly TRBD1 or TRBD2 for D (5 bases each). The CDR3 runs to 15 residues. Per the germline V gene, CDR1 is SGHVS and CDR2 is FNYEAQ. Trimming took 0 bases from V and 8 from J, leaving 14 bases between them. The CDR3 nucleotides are TGTGCCAGCAGCTTAGCGGGGGAAGCTGGGTATGAGCAGTTCTTC. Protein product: CASSLAGEAGYEQFF.

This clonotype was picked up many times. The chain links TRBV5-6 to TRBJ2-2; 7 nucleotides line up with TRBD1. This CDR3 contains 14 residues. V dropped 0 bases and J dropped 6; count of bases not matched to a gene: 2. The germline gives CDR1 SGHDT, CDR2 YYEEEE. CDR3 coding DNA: TGTGCCAGCAGCTTGGGACAGGGCCCCGGGGAGCTGTTTTTT. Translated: CASSLGQGPGELFF.

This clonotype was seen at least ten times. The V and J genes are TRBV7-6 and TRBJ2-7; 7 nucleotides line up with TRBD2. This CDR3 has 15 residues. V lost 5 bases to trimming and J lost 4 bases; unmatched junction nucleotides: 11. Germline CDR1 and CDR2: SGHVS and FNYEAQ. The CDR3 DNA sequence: TGTGCCAGCAGCCCAGGCGGGAGTAAGGTGTACGAGCAGTACTTC. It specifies CASSPGGSKVYEQYF.

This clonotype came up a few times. CDR3 region: CASSIVYTDTQYF. CDR3 nucleotide sequence: TGTGCCAGTAGTATAGTCTACACAGATACGCAGTATTTT. This chain connects TRBV19 to TRBJ2-3; D is undetermined. Germline CDR1 LNHDA, CDR2 SQIVND (reference sequence). This CDR3 has 13 residues. V was trimmed by 1 base and J by 2 bases, leaving 4 bases between them.

The CDR3 loop is CATTRTRGDEQFF. DNA of the CDR3: TGTGCCACCACCCGGACTAGAGGGGATGAGCAGTTCTTC. J is TRBJ2-1 and V is TRBV24-1; 7 positions match TRBD2. The germline CDR1 and CDR2 sequences are KGHDR and SFDVKD. The trim removed 8 bases at V and 8 bases at J, leaving 8 bases unmatched. This CDR3 is 13 amino acids long.

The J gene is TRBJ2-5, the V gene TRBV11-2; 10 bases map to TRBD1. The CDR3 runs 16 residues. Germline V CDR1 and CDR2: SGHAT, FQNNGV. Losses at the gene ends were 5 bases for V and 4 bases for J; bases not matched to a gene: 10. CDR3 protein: CASSPRQGAGVETQYF. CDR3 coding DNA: TGTGCCAGCAGCCCTCGACAGGGGGCGGGGGTAGAGACCCAGTACTTC.

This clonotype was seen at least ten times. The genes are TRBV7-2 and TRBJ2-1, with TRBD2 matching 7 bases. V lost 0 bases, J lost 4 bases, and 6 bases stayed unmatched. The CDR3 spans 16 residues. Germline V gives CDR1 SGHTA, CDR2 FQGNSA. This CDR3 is CASSLARERRYNEQFF. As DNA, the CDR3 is TGTGCCAGCAGCTTAGCGCGGGAGAGGAGGTACAATGAGCAGTTCTTC.

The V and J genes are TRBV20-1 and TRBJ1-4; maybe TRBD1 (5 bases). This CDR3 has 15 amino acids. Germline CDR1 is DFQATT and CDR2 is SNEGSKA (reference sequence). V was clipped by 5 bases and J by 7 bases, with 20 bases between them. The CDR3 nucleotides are TGCAGTGCTCCCAACTGGGCCAGGGTCGGTGAAAAACTGTTTTTT. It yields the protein CSAPNWARVGEKLFF.

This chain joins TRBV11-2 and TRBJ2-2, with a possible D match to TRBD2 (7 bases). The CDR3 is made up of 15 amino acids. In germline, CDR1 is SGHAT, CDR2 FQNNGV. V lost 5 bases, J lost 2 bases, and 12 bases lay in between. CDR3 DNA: TGTGCCAGCAGCCCGTGGGGGGGCAACACCGGGGAGCTGTTTTTT. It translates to CASSPWGGNTGELFF.

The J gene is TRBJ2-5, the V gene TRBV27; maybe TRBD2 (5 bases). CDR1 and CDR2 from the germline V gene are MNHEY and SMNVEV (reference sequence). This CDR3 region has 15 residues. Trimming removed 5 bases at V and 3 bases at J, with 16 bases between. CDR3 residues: CASSIMGAKEETQYF. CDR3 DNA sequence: TGTGCCAGCAGTATAATGGGAGCCAAGGAAGAGACCCAGTACTTC.